A selection of T cell receptor beta chains follows, all from one sample in a study of OX40 agonist ivuxolimab in advanced cancers. The data were produced by immunoSEQ multiplex PCR, yet TCRdb's version contains in-frame clones alone and is incomplete. The repertoire includes around 28,000 clones, more than 75% of them detected once, and roughly 15% sits in the top ten. Source: CD4+ or CD8+ T cells sorted from blood, taken in a trial of the OX40 agonist ivuxolimab. The origin of the receptors is an adult with an advanced solid tumor such as melanoma, head and neck, liver or kidney cancer. The CDR3 runs from the conserved cysteine through the conserved F or W. The D gene is left open where the match is weak.

d_call | v_call | cdr3_aa
- | TRBV18 | CASSPSGELFF
- | TRBV7-9 | CASSPWGTGNTIYF
- | TRBV9 | CASSGGQRYNEQFF
TRBD1 | TRBV28 | CASSLWDRGYGYTF
- | TRBV30 | CAWSRGTGPYEQYF
TRBD2 | TRBV27 | CASSYAGVGEQFF
TRBD1 | TRBV28 | CASSWTGQRENEQFF
- | TRBV6-6 | CASSYSFQEETQYF
TRBD2 | TRBV30 | CAWSLLAGNSDTQYF
- | TRBV7-3 | CASSPTPTKYSYEQYF
TRBD1 | TRBV9 | CASNENRQGVYNEQFF
TRBD1 | TRBV7-9 | CASSNDRAYNEQFF
- | TRBV19 | CASSIGRELAGETQYF
- | TRBV9 | CASSLGQGGGYEQYF
- | TRBV7-3 | CASSFPPRSEQFF
TRBD2 | TRBV7-3 | CASSLNPTSIAGGSYNEQFF
TRBD1 | TRBV27 | CASSQTGAAQHF
- | TRBV29-1 | CSDHAGVNDNEQFF
- | TRBV5-8 | CASSPARGNSGNTIYF
TRBD2 | TRBV28 | CASSPPPAGGNEQFF
TRBD2 | TRBV7-3 | CASSFSGGSYNEQFF
- | TRBV7-3 | CASSTDSSTEAFF
TRBD2 | TRBV29-1 | CSVIAGAGEQYF
- | TRBV28 | CASSLLVPGTGELFF
TRBD2 | TRBV9 | CASSVAREGNYEQYF
- | TRBV9 | CASSAPGGGDTQYF
- | TRBV9 | CASSVWGNTEAFF
- | TRBV28 | CASSSLGAVNTEAFF
- | TRBV27 | CASSGGPGGSNQPQHF